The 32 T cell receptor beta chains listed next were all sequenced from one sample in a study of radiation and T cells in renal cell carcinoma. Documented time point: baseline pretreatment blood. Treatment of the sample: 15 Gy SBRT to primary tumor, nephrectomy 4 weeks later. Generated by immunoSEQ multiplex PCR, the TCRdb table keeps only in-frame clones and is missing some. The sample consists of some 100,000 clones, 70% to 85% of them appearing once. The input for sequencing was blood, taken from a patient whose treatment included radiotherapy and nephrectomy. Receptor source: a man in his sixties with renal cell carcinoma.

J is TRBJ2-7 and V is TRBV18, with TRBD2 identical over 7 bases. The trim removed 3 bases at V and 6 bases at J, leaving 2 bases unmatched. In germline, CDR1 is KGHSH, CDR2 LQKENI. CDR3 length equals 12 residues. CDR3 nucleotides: TGTGCCAGCTCACCTGGGGGGGGCGAGCAGTACTTC. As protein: CASSPGGGEQYF.

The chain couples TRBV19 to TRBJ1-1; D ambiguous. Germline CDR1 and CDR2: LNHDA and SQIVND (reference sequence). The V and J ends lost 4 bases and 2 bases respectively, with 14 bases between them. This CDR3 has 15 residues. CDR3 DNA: TGTGCCAGTAGTACCCGACCTAGGGCTAACACTGAAGCTTTCTTT. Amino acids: CASSTRPRANTEAFF.

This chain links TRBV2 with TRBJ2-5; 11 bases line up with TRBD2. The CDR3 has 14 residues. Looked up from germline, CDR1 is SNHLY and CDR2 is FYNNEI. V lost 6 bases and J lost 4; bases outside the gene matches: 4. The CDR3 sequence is CASRLTSGTETQYF. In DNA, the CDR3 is TGTGCCAGCAGACTGACTAGCGGGACAGAGACCCAGTACTTC. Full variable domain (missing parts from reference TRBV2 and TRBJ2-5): EPEVTQTPSHQVTQMGQEVILRCVPISNHLYFYWYRQILGQKVEFLVSFYNNEISEKSEIFDDQFSVERPDGSNFTLKIRSTKLEDSAMYFCASRLTSGTETQYFGPGTRLLVL.

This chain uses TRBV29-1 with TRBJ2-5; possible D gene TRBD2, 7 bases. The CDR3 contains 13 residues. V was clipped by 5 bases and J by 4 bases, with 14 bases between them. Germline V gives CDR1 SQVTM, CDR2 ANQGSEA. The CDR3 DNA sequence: TGCAGCGTTCTAGGACTAGGGGGAGAGACCCAGTACTTC. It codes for CSVLGLGGETQYF.

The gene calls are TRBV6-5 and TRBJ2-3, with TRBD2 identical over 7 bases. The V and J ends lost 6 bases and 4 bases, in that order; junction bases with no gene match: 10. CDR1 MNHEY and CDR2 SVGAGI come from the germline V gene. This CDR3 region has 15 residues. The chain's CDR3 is CASSLADHGADTQYF. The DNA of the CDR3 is TGTGCCAGCAGCCTAGCGGACCACGGGGCAGATACGCAGTATTTT.

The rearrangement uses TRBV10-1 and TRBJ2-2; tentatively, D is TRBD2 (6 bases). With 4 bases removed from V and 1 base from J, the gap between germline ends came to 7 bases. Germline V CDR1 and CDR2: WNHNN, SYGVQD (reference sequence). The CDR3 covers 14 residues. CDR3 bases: TGCGCCAGCAGTGTTAGCGGGAACACCGGGGAGCTGTTTTTT. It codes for CASSVSGNTGELFF.

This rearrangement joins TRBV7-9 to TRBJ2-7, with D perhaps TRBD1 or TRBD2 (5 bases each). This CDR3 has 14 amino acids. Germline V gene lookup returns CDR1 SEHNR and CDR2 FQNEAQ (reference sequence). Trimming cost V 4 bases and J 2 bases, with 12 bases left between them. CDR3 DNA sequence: TGTGCCAGCAGCTCCCGACGGGGACCCTACGAGCAGTACTTC. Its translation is CASSSRRGPYEQYF. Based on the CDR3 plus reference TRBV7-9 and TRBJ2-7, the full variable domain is DTGVSQNPRHKITKRGQNVTFRCDPISEHNRLYWYRQTLGQGPEFLTYFQNEAQLEKSRLLSDRFSAERPKGSFSTLEIQRTEQGDSAMYLCASSSRRGPYEQYFGPGTRLTVT.

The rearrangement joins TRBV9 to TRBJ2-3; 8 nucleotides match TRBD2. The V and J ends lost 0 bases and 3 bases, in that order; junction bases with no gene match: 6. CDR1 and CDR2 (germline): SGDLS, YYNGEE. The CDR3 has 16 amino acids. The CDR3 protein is CASSVAAGLGTDTQYF. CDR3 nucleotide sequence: TGTGCCAGCAGCGTAGCGGCGGGACTAGGTACAGATACGCAGTATTTT.

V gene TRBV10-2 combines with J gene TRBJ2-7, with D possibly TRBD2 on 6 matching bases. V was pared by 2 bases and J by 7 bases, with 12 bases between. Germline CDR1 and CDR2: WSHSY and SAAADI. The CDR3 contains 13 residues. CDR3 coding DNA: TGCGCCAGCAGTGAGCTGCTAGCGTTTGAGCAGTACTTC. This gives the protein CASSELLAFEQYF.

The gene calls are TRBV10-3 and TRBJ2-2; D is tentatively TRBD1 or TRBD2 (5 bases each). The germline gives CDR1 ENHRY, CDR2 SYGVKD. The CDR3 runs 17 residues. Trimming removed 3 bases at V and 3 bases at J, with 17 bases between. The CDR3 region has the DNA TGTGCCATCAGTGACGGCGAGGGGCGCCTGTACACCGGGGAGCTGTTTTTT. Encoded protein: CAISDGEGRLYTGELFF.

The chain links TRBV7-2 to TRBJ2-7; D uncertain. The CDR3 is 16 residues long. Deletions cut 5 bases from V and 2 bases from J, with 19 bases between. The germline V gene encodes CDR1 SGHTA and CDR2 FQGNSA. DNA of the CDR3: TGTGCCAGCAGCCCCGGGTTCTGGTCCTCTCCCTACGAGCAGTACTTC. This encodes CASSPGFWSSPYEQYF.

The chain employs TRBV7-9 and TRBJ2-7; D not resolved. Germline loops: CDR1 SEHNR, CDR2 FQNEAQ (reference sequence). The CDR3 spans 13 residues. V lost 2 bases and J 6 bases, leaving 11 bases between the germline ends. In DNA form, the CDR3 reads TGTGCCAGCAGCTTAAATGGCAAGGGCGAGCAGTACTTC. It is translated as CASSLNGKGEQYF.

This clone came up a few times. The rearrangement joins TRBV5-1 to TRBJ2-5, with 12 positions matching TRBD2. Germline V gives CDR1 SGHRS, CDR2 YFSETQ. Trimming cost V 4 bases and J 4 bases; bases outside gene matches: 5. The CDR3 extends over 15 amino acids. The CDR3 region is CASSRTSGKGETQYF. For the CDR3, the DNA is TGCGCCAGCAGCAGGACTAGCGGGAAGGGAGAGACCCAGTACTTC.

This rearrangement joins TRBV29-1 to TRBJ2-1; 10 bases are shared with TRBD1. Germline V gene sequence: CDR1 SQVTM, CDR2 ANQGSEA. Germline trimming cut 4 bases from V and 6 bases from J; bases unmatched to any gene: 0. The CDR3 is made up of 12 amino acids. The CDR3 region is CSVGTGGNEQFF. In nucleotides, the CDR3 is TGCAGCGTTGGGACAGGGGGCAATGAGCAGTTCTTC.

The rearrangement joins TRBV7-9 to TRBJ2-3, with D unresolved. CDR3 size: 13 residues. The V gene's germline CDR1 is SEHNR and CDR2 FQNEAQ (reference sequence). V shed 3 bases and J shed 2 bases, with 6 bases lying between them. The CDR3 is CASSLPDTDTQYF. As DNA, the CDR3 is TGTGCCAGCAGCTTGCCGGACACAGATACGCAGTATTTT.

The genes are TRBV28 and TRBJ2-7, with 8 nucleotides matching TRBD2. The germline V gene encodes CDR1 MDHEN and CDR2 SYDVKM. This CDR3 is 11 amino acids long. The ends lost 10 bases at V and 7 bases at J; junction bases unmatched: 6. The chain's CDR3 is CATRTSMEQYF. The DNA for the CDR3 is TGTGCCACCAGGACTAGCATGGAGCAGTACTTC.

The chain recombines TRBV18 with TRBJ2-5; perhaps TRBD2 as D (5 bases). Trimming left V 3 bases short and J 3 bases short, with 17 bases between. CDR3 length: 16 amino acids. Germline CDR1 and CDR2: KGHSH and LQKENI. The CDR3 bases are TGTGCCAGCTCACCGGGGTCGGTGGGAGCGGAAGAGACCCAGTACTTC. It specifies CASSPGSVGAEETQYF.

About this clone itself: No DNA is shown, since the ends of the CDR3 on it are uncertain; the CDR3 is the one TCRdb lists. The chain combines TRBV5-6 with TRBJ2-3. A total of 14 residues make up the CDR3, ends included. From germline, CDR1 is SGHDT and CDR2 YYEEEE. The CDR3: CASSLDKATDTQYF.

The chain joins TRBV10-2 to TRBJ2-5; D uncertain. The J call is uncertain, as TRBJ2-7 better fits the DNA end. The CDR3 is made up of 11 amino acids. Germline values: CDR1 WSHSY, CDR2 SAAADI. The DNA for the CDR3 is TGCGCCAGCAGGGTAGGGTACGAGCAGTACTTC. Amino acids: CASRVGYEQYF.

Written as DNA, the CDR3 is TGTGCCAGCAGCCCCCGGACAGGGGAAAACATTCAGTACTTC. Translating it yields CASSPRTGENIQYF. The chain recombines TRBV14 with TRBJ2-4, with 9 bases aligning to TRBD1. V lost 4 bases, J lost 5 bases, and 3 bases stayed unmatched. CDR3 length equals 14 residues. CDR1 and CDR2 from the germline V gene are SGHDN and FVKESK.

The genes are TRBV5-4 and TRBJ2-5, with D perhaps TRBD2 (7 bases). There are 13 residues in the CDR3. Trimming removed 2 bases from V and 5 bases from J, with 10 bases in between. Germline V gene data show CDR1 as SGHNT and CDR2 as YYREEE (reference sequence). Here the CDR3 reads CASSFRGGETQYF. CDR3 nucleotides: TGTGCCAGCAGCTTCAGGGGAGGGGAGACCCAGTACTTC.

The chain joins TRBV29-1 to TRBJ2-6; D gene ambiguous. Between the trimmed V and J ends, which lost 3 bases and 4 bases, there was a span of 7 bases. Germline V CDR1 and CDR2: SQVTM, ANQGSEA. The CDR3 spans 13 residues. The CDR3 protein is CSVESTGANVLTF. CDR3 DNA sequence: TGCAGCGTTGAGTCAACCGGGGCCAACGTCCTGACTTTC.

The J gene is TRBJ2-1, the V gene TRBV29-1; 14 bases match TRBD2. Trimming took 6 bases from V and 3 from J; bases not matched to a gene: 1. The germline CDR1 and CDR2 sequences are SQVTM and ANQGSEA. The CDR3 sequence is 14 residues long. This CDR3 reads CSVGLAGGYNEQFF. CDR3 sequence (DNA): TGCAGCGTAGGACTAGCGGGAGGCTACAATGAGCAGTTCTTC.

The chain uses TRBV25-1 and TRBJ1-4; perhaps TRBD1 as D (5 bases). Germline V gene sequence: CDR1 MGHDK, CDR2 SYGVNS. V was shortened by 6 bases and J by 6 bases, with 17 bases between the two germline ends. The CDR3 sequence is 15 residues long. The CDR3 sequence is CASRGTQGGDEKLFF. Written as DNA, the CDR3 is TGTGCCAGCAGGGGTACGCAGGGCGGTGATGAAAAACTGTTTTTT. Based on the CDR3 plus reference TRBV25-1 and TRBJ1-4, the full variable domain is EADIYQTPRYLVIGTGKKITLECSQTMGHDKMYWYQQDPGMELHLIHYSYGVNSTEKGDLSSESTVSRIRTEHFPLTLESARPSHTSQYLCASRGTQGGDEKLFFGSGTQLSVL.

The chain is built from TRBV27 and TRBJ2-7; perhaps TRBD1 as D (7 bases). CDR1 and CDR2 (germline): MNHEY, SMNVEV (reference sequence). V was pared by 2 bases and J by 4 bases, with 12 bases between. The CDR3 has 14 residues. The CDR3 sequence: CASSLGAGGYEQYF. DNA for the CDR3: TGTGCCAGCAGTTTAGGTGCAGGGGGGTACGAGCAGTACTTC.

The CDR3 sequence is CASTPSGQETQYF. DNA of the CDR3: TGTGCCAGTACCCCTAGCGGTCAAGAGACCCAGTACTTC. The genes are TRBV19 and TRBJ2-5, with TRBD2 matching over 7 bases. The V segment lost 7 bases and the J segment 2 bases; nucleotides outside the gene matches: 4. Looked up from germline, CDR1 is LNHDA and CDR2 is SQIVND (reference sequence). The CDR3 sequence is 13 residues long.

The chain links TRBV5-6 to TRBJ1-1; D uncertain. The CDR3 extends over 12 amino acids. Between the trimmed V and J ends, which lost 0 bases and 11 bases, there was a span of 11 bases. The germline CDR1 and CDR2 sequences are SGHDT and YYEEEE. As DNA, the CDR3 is TGTGCCAGCAGCTTGGCCAAAGGGTCCGCTTTCTTT. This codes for CASSLAKGSAFF. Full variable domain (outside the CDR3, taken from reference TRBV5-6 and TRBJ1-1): DAGVTQSPTHLIKTRGQQVTLRCSPKSGHDTVSWYQQALGQGPQFIFQYYEEEERQRGNFPDRFSGHQFPNYSSELNVNALLLGDSALYLCASSLAKGSAFFGQGTRLTVV.

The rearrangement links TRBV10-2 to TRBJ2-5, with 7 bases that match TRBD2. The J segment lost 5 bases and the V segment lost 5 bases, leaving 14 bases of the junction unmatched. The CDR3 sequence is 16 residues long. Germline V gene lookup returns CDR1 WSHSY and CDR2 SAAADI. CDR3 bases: TGCGCCAGCAGTCCTCGACATGGGGGAGGGCCGGAGACCCAGTACTTC. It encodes CASSPRHGGGPETQYF.

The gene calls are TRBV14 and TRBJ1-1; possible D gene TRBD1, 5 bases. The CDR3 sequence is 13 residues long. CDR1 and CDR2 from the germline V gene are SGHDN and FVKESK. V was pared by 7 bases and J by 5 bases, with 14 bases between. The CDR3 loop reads CASTRVGETEAFF. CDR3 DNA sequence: TGTGCCAGCACCAGGGTAGGGGAGACTGAAGCTTTCTTT.

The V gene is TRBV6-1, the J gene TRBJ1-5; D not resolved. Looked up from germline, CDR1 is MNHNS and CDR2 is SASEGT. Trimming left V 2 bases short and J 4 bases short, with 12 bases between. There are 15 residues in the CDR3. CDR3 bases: TGTGCCAGCAGTGAACGTGGGATGGGAAATCAGCCCCAGCATTTT. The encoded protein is CASSERGMGNQPQHF.

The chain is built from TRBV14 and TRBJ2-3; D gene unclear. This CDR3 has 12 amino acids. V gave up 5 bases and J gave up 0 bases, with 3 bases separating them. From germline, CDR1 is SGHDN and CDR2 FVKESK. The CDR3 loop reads CASSGSTDTQYF. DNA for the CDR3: TGTGCCAGCAGCGGGAGCACAGATACGCAGTATTTT.

Here the CDR3 reads CASSLVGRGDTQYF. The DNA for the CDR3 is TGTGCCAGCAGCTTAGTGGGCCGGGGAGATACGCAGTATTTT. The chain uses TRBV7-2 and TRBJ2-3; D is possibly TRBD2 (5 bases). There are 14 residues in the CDR3. The V gene's germline CDR1 is SGHTA and CDR2 FQGNSA. The V end lost 1 base, the J end lost 5 bases, and 10 bases lay between the germline ends. Combining the CDR3 with reference TRBV7-2 and TRBJ2-3 gives the whole variable domain GAGVSQSPSNKVTEKGKDVELRCDPISGHTALYWYRQSLGQGLEFLIYFQGNSAPDKSGLPSDRFSAERTGGSVSTLTIQRTQQEDSAVYLCASSLVGRGDTQYFGPGTRLTVL.